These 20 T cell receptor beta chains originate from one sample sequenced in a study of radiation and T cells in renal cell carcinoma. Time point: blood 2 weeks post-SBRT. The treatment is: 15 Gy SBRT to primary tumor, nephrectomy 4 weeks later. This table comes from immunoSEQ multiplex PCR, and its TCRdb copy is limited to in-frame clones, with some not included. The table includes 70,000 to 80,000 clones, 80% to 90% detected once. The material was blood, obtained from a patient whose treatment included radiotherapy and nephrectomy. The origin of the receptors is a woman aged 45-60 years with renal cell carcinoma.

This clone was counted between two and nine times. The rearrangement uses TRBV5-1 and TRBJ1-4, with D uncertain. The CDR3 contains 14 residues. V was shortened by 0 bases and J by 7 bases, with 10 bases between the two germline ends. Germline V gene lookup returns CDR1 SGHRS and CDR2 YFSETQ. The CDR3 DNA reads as TGCGCCAGCAGCTTGGAACAGCGAGTTGAAAAACTGTTTTTT. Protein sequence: CASSLEQRVEKLFF. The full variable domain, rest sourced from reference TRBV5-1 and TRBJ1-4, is KAGVTQTPRYLIKTRGQQVTLSCSPISGHRSVSWYQQTPGQGLQFLFEYFSETQRNKGNFPGRFSGRQFSNSRSEMNVSTLELGDSALYLCASSLEQRVEKLFFGSGTQLSVL.

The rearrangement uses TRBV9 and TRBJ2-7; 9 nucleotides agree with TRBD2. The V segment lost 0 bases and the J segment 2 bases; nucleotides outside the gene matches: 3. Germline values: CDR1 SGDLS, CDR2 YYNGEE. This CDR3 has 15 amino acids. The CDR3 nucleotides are TGTGCCAGCAGCGTAGGCGGACTAGCGACCTACGAGCAGTACTTC. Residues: CASSVGGLATYEQYF. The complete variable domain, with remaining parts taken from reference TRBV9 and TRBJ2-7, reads DSGVTQTPKHLITATGQRVTLRCSPRSGDLSVYWYQQSLDQGLQFLIQYYNGEERAKGNILERFSAQQFPDLHSELNLSSLELGDSALYFCASSVGGLATYEQYFGPGTRLTVT.

The CDR3 region has the DNA TGTGCCAGCAGTACGGGCCACTTAGGCGAGCAGTACTTC. Translation: CASSTGHLGEQYF. The rearrangement uses TRBV7-2 and TRBJ2-7; D is undetermined. The V and J ends lost 6 bases and 6 bases respectively, with 15 bases between them. CDR1 SGHTA and CDR2 FQGNSA come from the germline V gene. The CDR3 contains 13 residues.

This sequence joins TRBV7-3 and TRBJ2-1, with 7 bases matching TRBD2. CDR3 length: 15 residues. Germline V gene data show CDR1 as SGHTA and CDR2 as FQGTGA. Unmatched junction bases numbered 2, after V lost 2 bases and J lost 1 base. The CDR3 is CASSLLADSYNEQFF. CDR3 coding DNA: TGTGCCAGCAGCTTACTAGCGGATTCCTACAATGAGCAGTTCTTC.

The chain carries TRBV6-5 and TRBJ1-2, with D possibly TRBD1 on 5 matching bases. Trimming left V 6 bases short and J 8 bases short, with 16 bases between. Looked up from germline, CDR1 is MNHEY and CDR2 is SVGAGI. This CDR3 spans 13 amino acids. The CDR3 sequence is CASSPTRDGGYTF. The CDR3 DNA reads TGTGCCAGCAGCCCCACTCGGGACGGAGGCTACACCTTC.

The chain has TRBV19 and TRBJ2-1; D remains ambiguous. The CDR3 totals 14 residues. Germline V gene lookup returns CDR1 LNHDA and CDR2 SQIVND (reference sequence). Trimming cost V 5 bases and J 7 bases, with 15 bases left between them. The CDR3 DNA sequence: TGTGCCAGTAGTTTATCCAGTTCCGGGAATGAGCAGTTCTTC. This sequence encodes CASSLSSSGNEQFF.

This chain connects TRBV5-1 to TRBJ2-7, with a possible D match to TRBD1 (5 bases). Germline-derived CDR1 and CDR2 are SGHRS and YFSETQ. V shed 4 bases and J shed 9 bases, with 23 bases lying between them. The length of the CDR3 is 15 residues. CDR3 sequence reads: CASSPSTGSREGQYF. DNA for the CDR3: TGCGCCAGCAGCCCAAGTACCGGCAGCAGGGAAGGGCAGTACTTC. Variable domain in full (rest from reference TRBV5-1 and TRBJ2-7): KAGVTQTPRYLIKTRGQQVTLSCSPISGHRSVSWYQQTPGQGLQFLFEYFSETQRNKGNFPGRFSGRQFSNSRSEMNVSTLELGDSALYLCASSPSTGSREGQYFGPGTRLTVT.

CDR3 sequence: CASAKSGGEETQYF. The CDR3 region has the DNA TGTGCCAGCGCTAAGAGCGGGGGGGAAGAGACCCAGTACTTC. This chain uses TRBV27 with TRBJ2-5; 10 positions match TRBD2. V shed 8 bases and J 3 bases; nucleotides not matched to a gene: 6. Germline values: CDR1 MNHEY, CDR2 SMNVEV (reference sequence). The CDR3 has 14 residues.

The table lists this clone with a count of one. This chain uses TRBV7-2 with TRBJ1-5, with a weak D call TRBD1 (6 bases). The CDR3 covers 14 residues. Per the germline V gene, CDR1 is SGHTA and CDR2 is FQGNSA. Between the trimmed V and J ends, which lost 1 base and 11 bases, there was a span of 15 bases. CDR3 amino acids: CASSLEGGYSSQHF. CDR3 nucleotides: TGTGCCAGCAGCTTAGAGGGGGGGTATAGCTCCCAGCATTTT.

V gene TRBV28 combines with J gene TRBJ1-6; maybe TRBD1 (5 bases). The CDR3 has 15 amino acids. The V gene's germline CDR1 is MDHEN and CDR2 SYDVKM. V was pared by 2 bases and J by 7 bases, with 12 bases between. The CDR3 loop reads CASSLEGSGNSPLHF. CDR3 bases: TGTGCCAGCAGTTTAGAGGGGTCGGGGAATTCACCCCTCCACTTT.

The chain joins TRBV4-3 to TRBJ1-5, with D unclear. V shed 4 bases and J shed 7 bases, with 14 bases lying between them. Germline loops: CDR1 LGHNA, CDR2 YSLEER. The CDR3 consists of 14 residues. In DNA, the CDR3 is TGCGCCAGCAGCCTTGAACGGGTGAGACAGCCCCAGCATTTT. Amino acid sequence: CASSLERVRQPQHF.

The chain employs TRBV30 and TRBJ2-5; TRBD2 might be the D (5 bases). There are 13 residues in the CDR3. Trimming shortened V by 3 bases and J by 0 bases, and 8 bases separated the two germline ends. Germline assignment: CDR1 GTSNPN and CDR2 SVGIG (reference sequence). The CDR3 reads CAWSLGDQETQYF. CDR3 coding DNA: TGTGCCTGGAGCCTCGGGGACCAAGAGACCCAGTACTTC.

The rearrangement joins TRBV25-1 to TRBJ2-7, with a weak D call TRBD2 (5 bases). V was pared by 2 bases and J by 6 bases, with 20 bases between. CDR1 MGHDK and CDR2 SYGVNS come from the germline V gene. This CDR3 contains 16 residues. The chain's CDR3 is CASSETEGLRVGEQYF. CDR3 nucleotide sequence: TGTGCCAGCAGTGAAACAGAGGGCTTGAGGGTGGGCGAGCAGTACTTC.

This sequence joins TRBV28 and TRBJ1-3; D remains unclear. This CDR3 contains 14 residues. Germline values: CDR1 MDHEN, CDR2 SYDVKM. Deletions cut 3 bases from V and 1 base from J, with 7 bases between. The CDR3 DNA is TGTGCCAGCAGTTTTGGAGTATCTGGAAACACCATATATTTT. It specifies CASSFGVSGNTIYF.

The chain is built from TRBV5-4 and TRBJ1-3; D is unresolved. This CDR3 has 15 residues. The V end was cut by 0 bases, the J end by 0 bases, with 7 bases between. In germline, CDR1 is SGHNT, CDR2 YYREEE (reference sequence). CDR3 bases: TGTGCCAGCAGCTTGGTGGGGTCCTCTGGAAACACCATATATTTT. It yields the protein CASSLVGSSGNTIYF.

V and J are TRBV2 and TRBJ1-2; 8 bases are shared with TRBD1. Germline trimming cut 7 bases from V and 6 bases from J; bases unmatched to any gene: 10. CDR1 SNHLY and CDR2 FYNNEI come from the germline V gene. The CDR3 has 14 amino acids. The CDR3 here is CASNNYRGLDGYTF. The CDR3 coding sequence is TGTGCCAGCAATAACTACAGGGGGTTGGATGGCTACACCTTC.

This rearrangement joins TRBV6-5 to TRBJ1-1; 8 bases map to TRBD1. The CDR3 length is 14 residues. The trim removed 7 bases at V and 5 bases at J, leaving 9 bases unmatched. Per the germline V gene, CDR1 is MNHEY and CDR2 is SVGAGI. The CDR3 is CASIDRGGRTEAFF. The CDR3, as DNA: TGTGCCAGCATCGACAGGGGTGGTAGGACTGAAGCTTTCTTT.

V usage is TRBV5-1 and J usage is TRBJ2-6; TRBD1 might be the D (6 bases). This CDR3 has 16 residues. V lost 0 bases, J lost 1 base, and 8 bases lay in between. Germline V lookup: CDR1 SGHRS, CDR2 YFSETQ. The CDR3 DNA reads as TGCGCCAGCAGCTTGGGAGGGGGATCTGGGGCCAACGTCCTGACTTTC. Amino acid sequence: CASSLGGGSGANVLTF.

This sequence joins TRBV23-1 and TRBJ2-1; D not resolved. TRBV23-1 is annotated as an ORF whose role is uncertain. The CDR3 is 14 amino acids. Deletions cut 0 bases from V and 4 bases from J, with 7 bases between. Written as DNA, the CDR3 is TGCGCCAGCAGTCAATCCTCGGATTACAATGAGCAGTTCTTC. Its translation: CASSQSSDYNEQFF.

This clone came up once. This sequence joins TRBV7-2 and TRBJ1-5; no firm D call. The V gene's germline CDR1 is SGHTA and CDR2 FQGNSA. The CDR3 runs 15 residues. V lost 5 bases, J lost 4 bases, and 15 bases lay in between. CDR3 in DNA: TGTGCCAGCAGCCTTAGTGTGGCTTCAAATCAGCCCCAGCATTTT. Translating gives CASSLSVASNQPQHF. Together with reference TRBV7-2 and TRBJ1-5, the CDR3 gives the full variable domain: GAGVSQSPSNKVTEKGKDVELRCDPISGHTALYWYRQSLGQGLEFLIYFQGNSAPDKSGLPSDRFSAERTGGSVSTLTIQRTQQEDSAVYLCASSLSVASNQPQHFGDGTRLSIL.